The 32 T cell receptor beta chains below were found in one sample sequenced in a study of blood T cells in healthy people across ages. A sample-barcoded 5' primer and a J-beta primer mix were used in a second PCR of about 6 to 12 cycles. TCRdb redid the calling of the 5' RACE reads with MiXCR, one entry per CDR3 protein. The sample lists about 720,000 distinct CDR3 sequences; 20% to 25% were seen once. Sequenced sample: blood. The origin of the receptors is a man aged 70 or older in good health.

The J gene is TRBJ1-6, the V gene TRBV11-2, with a tentative D call TRBD1 (5 bases). This CDR3 is 13 amino acids long. The V gene lost 1 base and the J gene lost 10 bases, with 8 bases spanning the gap. Germline assignment: CDR1 SGHAT and CDR2 FQNNGV. DNA of the CDR3: TGTGCCAGCAGCTTAGCCTGGGACTCACCCCTCCACTTT. Protein: CASSLAWDSPLHF.

This chain joins TRBV18 and TRBJ2-7; D is undetermined. Deletions cut 2 bases from V and 2 bases from J, with 13 bases between. This CDR3 contains 15 residues. The germline V gene encodes CDR1 KGHSH and CDR2 LQKENI. CDR3 in amino acids: CASSPIDLGTYEQYF. The CDR3 nucleotides read TGTGCCAGCTCACCAATAGATCTAGGGACCTACGAGCAGTACTTC.

J is TRBJ2-5 and V is TRBV12-3 or TRBV12-4, with D possibly being TRBD2 (5 bases). The CDR3 is made up of 12 amino acids. V lost 6 bases and J 9 bases, leaving 14 bases between the germline ends. The CDR3 reads CASRGAEEAQYF. The DNA for the CDR3 is TGTGCCAGCAGGGGCGCAGAGGAGGCCCAGTACTTC.

The table lists this clonotype with a few counts. The chain couples TRBV6-5 to TRBJ1-2; the match to TRBD1 covers 9 bases. Germline trimming cut 7 bases from V and 1 base from J; bases unmatched to any gene: 16. Germline V gene data show CDR1 as MNHEY and CDR2 as SVGAGI. CDR3 length: 18 residues. The CDR3 region is CASKGTGQGRSVNYGYTF. The CDR3 DNA reads TGTGCCAGCAAAGGAACGGGACAGGGCCGATCCGTTAACTATGGCTACACCTTC.

Concerning this clonotype: Given the absence of the conserved phenylalanine or tryptophan at the CDR3 end, a read error is likely. J is TRBJ1-1 and V is TRBV18, with 7 nucleotides matching TRBD1. J gave up 0 bases and V 3 bases, and 13 bases lay outside the gene matches. The CDR3 is made up of 18 amino acids. Germline CDR1 and CDR2: KGHSH and LQKENI. The CDR3 nucleotides are TGTGCCAGCTCACCTTCGATGGCTGGGACAGATCTGAACACTGAAGCTTTCTTG. Translated, it gives CASSPSMAGTDLNTEAFL.

This clonotype was detected once. V and J are TRBV9 and TRBJ1-1; 7 positions match TRBD1. Germline V gene sequence: CDR1 SGDLS, CDR2 YYNGEE. V gave up 0 bases and J gave up 0 bases; unmatched junction bases: 5. The CDR3 covers 16 residues. The CDR3 DNA follows: TGTGCCAGCAGCGTAGACGGGACAGAGATGAACACTGAAGCTTTCTTT. As protein: CASSVDGTEMNTEAFF.

J is TRBJ2-5 and V is TRBV20-1; D unresolved. Germline V gene lookup returns CDR1 DFQATT and CDR2 SNEGSKA (reference sequence). CDR3 length equals 12 residues. V dropped 6 bases and J dropped 5 bases, with 13 bases sitting between them. The CDR3 loop reads CSASGPQETQYF. Written as DNA, the CDR3 is TGCAGTGCCTCAGGACCACAGGAGACCCAGTACTTC.

The rearrangement joins TRBV24-1 to TRBJ2-7; 7 bases are a match to TRBD2. The last part of the DNA fits TRBJ2-1 better; the J call may be wrong. There are 17 residues in the CDR3. Per the germline V gene, CDR1 is KGHDR and CDR2 is SFDVKD. The CDR3 nucleotides are TGTGCCACCAGTGATCCCCGGGGGGTTAGTCCCCATAGCGAGCAGTTCTTC. Its protein is CATSDPRGVSPHSEQFF.

This clonotype was counted only a few times. The genes are TRBV7-6 and TRBJ2-4; a weak D match, TRBD1 (5 bases). This CDR3 region has 13 residues. Trimming cost V 5 bases and J 11 bases, with 16 bases left between them. The germline CDR1 and CDR2 sequences are SGHVS and FNYEAQ. DNA of the CDR3: TGTGCCAGCAGCGCCAGGGTCCAGAGTCTTCAGTACTTC. The encoded protein is CASSARVQSLQYF.

Written as DNA, the CDR3 is TGCGCCAGCTCTCAAGGACGGGAAACCGGGGAGCTGTTTTTT. Protein sequence: CASSQGRETGELFF. This chain links TRBV5-1 with TRBJ2-2, with D possibly TRBD2 on 5 matching bases. Germline CDR1 and CDR2: SGHRS and YFSETQ. Trimming removed 7 bases from V and 5 bases from J, with 15 bases in between. This CDR3 is built from 14 residues. The full variable domain, its missing parts supplied by reference TRBV5-1 and TRBJ2-2, is KAGVTQTPRYLIKTRGQQVTLSCSPISGHRSVSWYQQTPGQGLQFLFEYFSETQRNKGNFPGRFSGRQFSNSRSEMNVSTLELGDSALYLCASSQGRETGELFFGEGSRLTVL.

The sample holds a few counts of this clonotype. The V call is TRBV7-9, the J call TRBJ1-2; 9 bases match TRBD1. The junction had 2 bases not matched to a gene; V was cut back by 2 bases and J by 7 bases. In germline, CDR1 is SEHNR, CDR2 FQNEAQ (reference sequence). The CDR3 contains 13 residues. The CDR3 loop is CASSLSDRGGYTF. The CDR3 DNA reads TGTGCCAGCAGCTTATCGGACAGGGGTGGCTACACCTTC.

This chain links TRBV5-1 with TRBJ2-7, with D possibly being TRBD1 or TRBD2 (5 bases each). V lost 0 bases to trimming and J lost 1 base, with 14 bases between them. The CDR3 spans 16 residues. Germline CDR1 and CDR2: SGHRS and YFSETQ. This CDR3 is CASSLALGTISYEQYF. In DNA form, the CDR3 reads TGCGCCAGCAGCTTGGCCTTAGGGACGATTTCCTACGAGCAGTACTTC.

This clonotype was picked up a small number of times. The chain recombines TRBV28 with TRBJ2-5; 7 bases fit TRBD1. This CDR3 is built from 14 residues. Germline-derived CDR1 and CDR2 are MDHEN and SYDVKM. J was trimmed by 6 bases and V by 0 bases; bases with no gene match: 4. The CDR3 loop is CASSLWGQPKTQYF. Here the CDR3 DNA reads TGTGCCAGCAGTTTATGGGGACAGCCCAAGACCCAGTACTTC.

The chain uses TRBV20-1 and TRBJ2-3; possibly TRBD2 for D (6 bases). Germline lookup yields CDR1 DFQATT and CDR2 SNEGSKA (reference sequence). The CDR3 has 15 residues. The V end lost 6 bases, the J end lost 2 bases, and 18 bases lay between the germline ends. The CDR3 bases are TGCAGTGCGACCGGATTAGCGGAGAACACAGATACGCAGTATTTT. Translation: CSATGLAENTDTQYF.

This clonotype was seen many times. This chain links TRBV20-1 with TRBJ1-3; D not certain. Germline-derived CDR1 and CDR2 are DFQATT and SNEGSKA (reference sequence). This CDR3 comprises 11 residues. V was pared by 8 bases and J by 0 bases, with 5 bases between. The CDR3 DNA is TGCAGTTTGGACTCTGGAAACACCATATATTTT. Encoded protein: CSLDSGNTIYF.

The chain is built from TRBV18 and TRBJ1-1, with D unresolved. Germline lookup yields CDR1 KGHSH and CDR2 LQKENI. The CDR3 covers 14 residues. The V and J ends lost 1 base and 3 bases respectively, with 9 bases between them. CDR3 sequence reads: CASSPRQVDTEAFF. The CDR3 nucleotides are TGTGCCAGCTCACCACGCCAGGTTGACACTGAAGCTTTCTTT.

The chain uses TRBV20-1 and TRBJ1-1, with unresolved D. Trimming shortened V by 0 bases and J by 1 base, and 9 bases separated the two germline ends. Germline values: CDR1 DFQATT, CDR2 SNEGSKA (reference sequence). The CDR3 sequence is 14 residues long. The CDR3 region is CSARDIGANTEAFF. The CDR3 DNA reads TGCAGTGCTAGAGATATCGGCGCGAACACTGAAGCTTTCTTT.

This clonotype was found a few times. The junction shows a germline mismatch at one end, possibly a read error. The rearrangement links TRBV6-1 to TRBJ2-5; no clear D gene. The CDR3 extends over 8 amino acids. CDR1 and CDR2 from the germline V gene are MNHNS and SASEGT. In DNA, the CDR3 is TGTGCCAACCATAACCGACCCTTC. Translated: CANHNRPF.

The table lists this clonotype with many counts. The chain couples TRBV28 to TRBJ2-4; D is ambiguous. CDR3 length equals 11 residues. Looked up from germline, CDR1 is MDHEN and CDR2 is SYDVKM. V lost 3 bases to trimming and J lost 15 bases, with 12 bases between them. The CDR3 sequence: CASSFNSKWYF. Written as DNA, the CDR3 is TGTGCCAGCAGTTTTAACTCAAAGTGGTACTTC.

The sample holds one count of this clonotype. CDR3 region: CASSPARDLWYNEQFF. The CDR3 DNA is TGTGCCAGCAGCCCTGCGCGGGATCTTTGGTACAATGAGCAGTTCTTC. The chain couples TRBV5-8 to TRBJ2-7; D possibly corresponds to TRBD2 (6 bases). Gene TRBJ2-1 matches the end of the DNA better, so the J call may be wrong. Germline loops: CDR1 SGHTS, CDR2 YDEGEE. The CDR3 loop spans 16 amino acids.

The CDR3 nucleotides read TGTGCCAGCAGCGCGGGGACAGGGGGCTATGAAGACACTGAAGCTTTCTTT. This translates into CASSAGTGGYEDTEAFF. The chain couples TRBV9 to TRBJ1-1, with TRBD1 identical over 12 bases. CDR1 and CDR2 (germline): SGDLS, YYNGEE. The CDR3 spans 17 residues. Trimming removed 3 bases from V and 3 bases from J; junction bases left unmatched: 9.

In its sample, this clonotype was seen a few times. The V gene is TRBV3-1, the J gene TRBJ1-6, with D unresolved. With 1 base removed from V and 5 bases from J, the gap between germline ends came to 9 bases. This CDR3 spans 15 amino acids. Germline V lookup: CDR1 LGHDT, CDR2 YNNKEL (reference sequence). CDR3 sequence (DNA): TGTGCCAGCAGCCAAGGCCGCCGGGATAATTCACCCCTCCACTTT. Protein sequence: CASSQGRRDNSPLHF.

This clonotype was picked up a small number of times. The J gene is TRBJ1-2, the V gene TRBV7-2; a weak D match, TRBD1 (5 bases). Germline CDR1 is SGHTA and CDR2 is FQGNSA. V shed 4 bases and J shed 2 bases, with 11 bases lying between them. This CDR3 has 14 amino acids. CDR3 in amino acids: CASSSNTGNYGYTF. As DNA, the CDR3 is TGTGCCAGCAGCTCGAATACAGGAAACTATGGCTACACCTTC.

V usage is TRBV21-1 and J usage is TRBJ1-2; the D call of TRBD1 is as the table states it, not checked on the DNA. TRBV21-1 is a recognized pseudogene. This CDR3 spans 15 amino acids. This chain's CDR3 is CASSKGMDRGAGYTF. In DNA, the CDR3 is TGTGCCAGCAGCAAAGGAATGGACAGAGGAGCCGGCTACACCTTC.

There are a few counts of this clonotype. The CDR3 bases are TGTGCCAGCAGCGCAAACAGGGCTAGAGAGACCCAGTACTTC. Translated: CASSANRARETQYF. This chain joins TRBV7-2 and TRBJ2-5, with D perhaps matching TRBD1 (6 bases). The CDR3 is 14 residues long. Germline V gives CDR1 SGHTA, CDR2 FQGNSA. Trimming cost V 5 bases and J 4 bases, with 14 bases left between them.

This chain joins TRBV6-2 or TRBV6-3 and TRBJ2-5, with a weak D call TRBD1 (6 bases). CDR1 MNHEY and CDR2 SVGEGT come from the germline V gene. This CDR3 contains 17 residues. Trimming left V 6 bases short and J 3 bases short, with 23 bases between. The CDR3 nucleotides are TGTGCCAGCAGGCCACTGACAACAGGGCACCGCAAAGAGACCCAGTACTTC. Translating it yields CASRPLTTGHRKETQYF.

This clonotype was found many times. J is TRBJ1-4 and V is TRBV11-2, with TRBD1 matching over 7 bases. Per germline, CDR1 SGHAT and CDR2 FQNNGV. The CDR3 covers 14 residues. The trim removed 5 bases at V and 4 bases at J, leaving 4 bases unmatched. CDR3 nucleotides: TGTGCCAGCAGCCAAGGGGGCAATAATGAAAAACTGTTTTTT. Protein: CASSQGGNNEKLFF. The full variable domain, completed using reference TRBV11-2 and TRBJ1-4, is EAGVAQSPRYKIIEKRQSVAFWCNPISGHATLYWYQQILGQGPKLLIQFQNNGVVDDSQLPKDRFSAERLKGVDSTLKIQPAKLEDSAVYLCASSQGGNNEKLFFGSGTQLSVL.

This clonotype was recorded a few times. The chain employs TRBV20-1 and TRBJ1-4; the D is unclear. Trimming stripped 3 bases from V and 3 bases from J, with 8 bases between. CDR3 length equals 13 residues. Germline CDR1 reads DFQATT; CDR2 reads SNEGSKA (reference sequence). CDR3 nucleotide sequence: TGCAGTGCTAGCGAGGGCTCTAATGAAAAACTGTTTTTT. Its protein is CSASEGSNEKLFF.

CDR3 coding DNA: TGTGCCAGAGAGTATGAGCAGTTCTTC. It yields the protein CAREYEQFF. The chain carries TRBV12-1 and TRBJ2-1. TRBV12-1 is a pseudogene locus. The CDR3 is made up of 9 amino acids.

This clonotype was picked up many times. The gene calls are TRBV14 and TRBJ1-2; D is unresolved. The germline V gene encodes CDR1 SGHDN and CDR2 FVKESK. The CDR3 contains 15 residues. V lost 4 bases and J lost 3, with 15 bases in between. Here the CDR3 reads CASSPSTAPYYGYTF. The CDR3, as DNA: TGTGCCAGCAGCCCTAGTACGGCCCCTTACTATGGCTACACCTTC.

The chain is built from TRBV28 and TRBJ2-7; TRBD2 matches 7 bases. J gave up 0 bases and V 7 bases, and 6 bases lay outside the gene matches. CDR3 length equals 14 residues. Germline CDR1 MDHEN, CDR2 SYDVKM. CDR3 nucleotide sequence: TGTGCCAGCAATCCTAGCGGAACCTCCTACGAGCAGTACTTC. This gives the protein CASNPSGTSYEQYF.

The chain recombines TRBV12-3 or TRBV12-4 with TRBJ2-3; TRBD2 is a possible D gene (6 bases). Trimming stripped 5 bases from V and 4 bases from J, with 10 bases between. There are 13 residues in the CDR3. The CDR3 nucleotides are TGTGCCAGCAGTGCCCGACTAGCAGATACGCAGTATTTT. The encoded protein is CASSARLADTQYF.